The clone carrying this T cell receptor (beta chain) is a singleton in its sample. The CDR3 spans 11 residues. Germline assignment: CDR1 MGHDK and CDR2 SYGVNS. Trimming removed 5 bases at V and 5 bases at J, with 6 bases between. This specimen belongs to a study of T cell changes during pregnancy in multiple sclerosis. Here immunoSEQ multiplex PCR was the method, and the copy in TCRdb shows in-frame clones only, minus some. The sample records about 40,000 clones, 90% to 95% being singletons. This receptor was taken from a female donor with multiple sclerosis, enrolled in a pregnancy study. Sequenced material: CD8+ T cells from peripheral blood mononuclear cells, taken before pregnancy. The chain uses TRBV25-1 and TRBJ1-2, with a possible D match to TRBD1 (5 bases). The CDR3 DNA sequence: TGTGCCAGCAGTCCAGGGTATGGCTACACCTTC. Residues: CASSPGYGYTF.